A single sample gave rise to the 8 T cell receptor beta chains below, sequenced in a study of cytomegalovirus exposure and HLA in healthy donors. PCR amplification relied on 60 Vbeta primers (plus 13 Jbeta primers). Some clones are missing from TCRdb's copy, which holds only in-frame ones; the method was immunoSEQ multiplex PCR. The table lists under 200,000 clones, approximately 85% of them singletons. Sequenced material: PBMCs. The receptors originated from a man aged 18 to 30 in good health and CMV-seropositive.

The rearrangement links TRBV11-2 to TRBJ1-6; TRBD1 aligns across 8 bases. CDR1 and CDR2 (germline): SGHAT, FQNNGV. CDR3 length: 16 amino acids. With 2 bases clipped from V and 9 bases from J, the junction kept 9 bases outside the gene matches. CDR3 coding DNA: TGTGCCAGCAGCTTACCCCCGAGACAGGGGATTTCACCCCTCCACTTT. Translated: CASSLPPRQGISPLHF.

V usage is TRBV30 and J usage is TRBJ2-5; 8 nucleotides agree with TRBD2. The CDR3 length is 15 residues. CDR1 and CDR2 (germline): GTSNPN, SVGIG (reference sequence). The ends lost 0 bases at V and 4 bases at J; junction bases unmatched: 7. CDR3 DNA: TGTGCCTGGAGTGTATCCGGGGGGGGGACAGAGACCCAGTACTTC. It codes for CAWSVSGGGTETQYF.

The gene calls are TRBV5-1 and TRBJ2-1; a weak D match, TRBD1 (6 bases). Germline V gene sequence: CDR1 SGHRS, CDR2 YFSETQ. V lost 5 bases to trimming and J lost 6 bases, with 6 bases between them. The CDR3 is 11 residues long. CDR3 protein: CASRQGNEQFF. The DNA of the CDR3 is TGCGCCAGCAGACAGGGCAATGAGCAGTTCTTC.

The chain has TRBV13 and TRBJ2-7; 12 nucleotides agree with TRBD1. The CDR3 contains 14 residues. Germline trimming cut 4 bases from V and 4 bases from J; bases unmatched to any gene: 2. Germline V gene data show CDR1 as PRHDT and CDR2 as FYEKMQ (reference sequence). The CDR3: CASSSGQGAYEQYF. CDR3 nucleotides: TGTGCCAGCAGCTCGGGACAGGGGGCTTACGAGCAGTACTTC.

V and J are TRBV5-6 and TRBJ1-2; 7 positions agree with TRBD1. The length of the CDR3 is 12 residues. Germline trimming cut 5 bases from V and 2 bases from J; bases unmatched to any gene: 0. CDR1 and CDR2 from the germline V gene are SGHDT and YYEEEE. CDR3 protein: CASRQGNYGYTF. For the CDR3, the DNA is TGTGCCAGCAGACAGGGGAACTATGGCTACACCTTC.

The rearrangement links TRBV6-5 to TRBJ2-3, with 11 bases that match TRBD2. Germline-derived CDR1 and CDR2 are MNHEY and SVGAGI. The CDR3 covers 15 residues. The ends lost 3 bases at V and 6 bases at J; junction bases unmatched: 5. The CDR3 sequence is CASSYSASGGDTQYF. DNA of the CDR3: TGTGCCAGCAGTTATTCGGCTAGCGGGGGGGATACGCAGTATTTT.

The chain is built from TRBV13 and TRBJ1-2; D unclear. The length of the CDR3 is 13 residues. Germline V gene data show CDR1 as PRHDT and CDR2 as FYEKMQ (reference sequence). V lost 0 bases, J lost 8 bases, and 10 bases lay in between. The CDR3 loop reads CASSLGTTGGYTF. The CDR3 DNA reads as TGTGCCAGCAGCTTAGGGACAACGGGGGGCTACACCTTC.

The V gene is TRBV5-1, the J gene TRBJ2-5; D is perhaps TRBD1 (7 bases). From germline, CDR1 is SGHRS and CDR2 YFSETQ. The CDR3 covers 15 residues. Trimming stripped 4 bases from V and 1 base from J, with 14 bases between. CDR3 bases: TGCGCCAGCAGCGCCAACCAGGGGGGCCAAGAGACCCAGTACTTC. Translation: CASSANQGGQETQYF. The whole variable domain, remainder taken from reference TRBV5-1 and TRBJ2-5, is KAGVTQTPRYLIKTRGQQVTLSCSPISGHRSVSWYQQTPGQGLQFLFEYFSETQRNKGNFPGRFSGRQFSNSRSEMNVSTLELGDSALYLCASSANQGGQETQYFGPGTRLLVL.